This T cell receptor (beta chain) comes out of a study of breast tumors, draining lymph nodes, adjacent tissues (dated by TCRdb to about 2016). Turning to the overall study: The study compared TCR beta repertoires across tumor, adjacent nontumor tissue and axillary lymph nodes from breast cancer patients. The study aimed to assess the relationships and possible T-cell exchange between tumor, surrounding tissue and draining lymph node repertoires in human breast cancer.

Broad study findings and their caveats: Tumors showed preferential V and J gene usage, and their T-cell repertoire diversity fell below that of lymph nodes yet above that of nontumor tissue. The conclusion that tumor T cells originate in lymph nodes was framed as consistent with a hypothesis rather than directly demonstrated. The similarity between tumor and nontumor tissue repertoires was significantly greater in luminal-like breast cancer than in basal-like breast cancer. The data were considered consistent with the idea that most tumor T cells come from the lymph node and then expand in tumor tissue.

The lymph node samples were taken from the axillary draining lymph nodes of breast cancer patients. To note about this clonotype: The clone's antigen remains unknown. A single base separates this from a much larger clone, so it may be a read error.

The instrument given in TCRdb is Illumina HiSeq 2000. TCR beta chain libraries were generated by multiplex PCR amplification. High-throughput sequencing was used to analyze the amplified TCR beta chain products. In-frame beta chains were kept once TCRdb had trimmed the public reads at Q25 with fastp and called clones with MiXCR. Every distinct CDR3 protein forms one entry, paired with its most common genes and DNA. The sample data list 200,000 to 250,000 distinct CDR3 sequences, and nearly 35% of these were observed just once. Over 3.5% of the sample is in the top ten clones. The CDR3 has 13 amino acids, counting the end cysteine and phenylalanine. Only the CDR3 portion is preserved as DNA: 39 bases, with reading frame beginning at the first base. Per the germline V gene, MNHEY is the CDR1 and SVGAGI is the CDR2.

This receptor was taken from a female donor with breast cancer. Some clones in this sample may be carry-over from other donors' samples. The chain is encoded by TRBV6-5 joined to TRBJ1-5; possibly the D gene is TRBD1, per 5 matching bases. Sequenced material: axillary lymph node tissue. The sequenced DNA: TGTGCCAGCAGTCACGGGGGGAAACAGCTCCAGCATTTT. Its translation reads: CASSHGGKQLQHF.